The present T cell receptor beta chain was sequenced within a study of cytomegalovirus exposure and HLA in healthy donors. Study results and limitations: Immune exposure data for these donors was limited to CMV serostatus. At a 0.05 false discovery rate, a later analysis found roughly 17,000 TCR beta sequences to be associated with HLA alleles.

13 Jbeta primers and 60 Vbeta primers were used for the PCR. Per the original methods: In a later analysis, the count reached some 88 million unique TCR beta chains, with roughly 9.9 million shared. The table came from immunoSEQ multiplex PCR; TCRdb's copy has only in-frame clones and leaves some out. The V and J calls and the clone size are those of that table, but D and trimming were determined from the DNA. The sample has about 160,000 clones, 84% seen once. This clone is a singleton in its sample. Its antigen remains unidentified. The junction had 5 bases not matched to a gene; V was cut back by 1 base and J by 9 bases. The CDR3 totals 14 residues. Per the germline V gene, CDR1 is LGHNT and CDR2 is FRNRAP.

V usage is TRBV12-5 and J usage is TRBJ1-2; TRBD1 matches at 10 bases. This receptor was obtained from a boy aged 2 to 9 in good health and CMV-seronegative. The sequenced sample was PBMCs. CDR3 loop: CASGLAGTGVSYTF. The CDR3 coding sequence is TGTGCTAGTGGTTTGGCCGGGACAGGGGTTAGCTACACCTTC.